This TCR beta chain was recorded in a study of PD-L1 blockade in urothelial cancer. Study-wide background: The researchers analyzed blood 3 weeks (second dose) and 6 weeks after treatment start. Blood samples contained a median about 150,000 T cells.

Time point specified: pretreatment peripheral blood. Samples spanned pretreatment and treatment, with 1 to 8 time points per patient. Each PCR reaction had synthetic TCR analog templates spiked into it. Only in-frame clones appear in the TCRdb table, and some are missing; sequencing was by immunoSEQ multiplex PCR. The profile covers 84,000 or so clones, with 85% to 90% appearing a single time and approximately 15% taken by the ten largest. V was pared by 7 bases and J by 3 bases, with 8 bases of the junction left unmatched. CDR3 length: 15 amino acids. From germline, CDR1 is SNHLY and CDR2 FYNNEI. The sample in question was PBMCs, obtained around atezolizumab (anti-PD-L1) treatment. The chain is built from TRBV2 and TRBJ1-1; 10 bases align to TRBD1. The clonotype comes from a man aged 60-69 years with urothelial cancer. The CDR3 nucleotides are TGTGCCAGCAAACTCAGGGACAGGGGAGACACTGAAGCTTTCTTT. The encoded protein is CASKLRDRGDTEAFF.